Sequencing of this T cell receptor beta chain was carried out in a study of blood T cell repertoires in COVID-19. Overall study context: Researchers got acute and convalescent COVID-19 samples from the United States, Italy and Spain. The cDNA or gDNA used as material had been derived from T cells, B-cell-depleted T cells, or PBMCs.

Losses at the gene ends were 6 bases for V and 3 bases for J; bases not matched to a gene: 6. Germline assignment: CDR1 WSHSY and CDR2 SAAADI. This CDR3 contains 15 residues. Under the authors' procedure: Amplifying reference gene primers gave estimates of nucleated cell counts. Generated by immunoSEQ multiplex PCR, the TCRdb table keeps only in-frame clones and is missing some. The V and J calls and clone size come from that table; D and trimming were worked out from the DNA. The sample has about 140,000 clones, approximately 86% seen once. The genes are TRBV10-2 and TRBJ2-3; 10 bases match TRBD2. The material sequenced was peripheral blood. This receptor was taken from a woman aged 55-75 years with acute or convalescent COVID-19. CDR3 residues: CASRRWTSGTDTQYF. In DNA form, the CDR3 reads TGCGCCAGCAGACGGTGGACTAGCGGTACAGATACGCAGTATTTT.